The T cell receptor beta chain described here comes from a study of shared clonotypes between healthy human individuals. Study context: Donor composition was a couple of women and three men, aged 18 to 49. General observations from the study: Read depth was anticipated to influence clonotype sharing among donors. The naive CD4 repertoires of a few donors were compared, and around 5.1% of clonotypes were shared.

With regard to this clone: The antigen is not known.

Trimming took 6 bases from V and 0 from J, leaving 18 bases between them. CDR3 size: 18 residues. Germline values: CDR1 SNHLY, CDR2 FYNNEI. Sequencing was performed with immunoSEQ multiplex PCR; in TCRdb, only in-frame clones are kept and a portion is missing. The sample comprises around 600,000 clones, around 96% of which are singletons, and around 0.11% rests with the top ten. Terminally differentiated effector memory CD45RA+ cells were left out of the naive CD8 fraction, which was CD45RO-negative and positively selected for CCR7. The clonotype comes from a woman aged 30 to 39 in good health. This chain uses TRBV2 with TRBJ2-6; tentative D call: TRBD1 (6 bases). Sequencing was carried out using naive CD8+ T cells sorted from blood. The CDR3 coding sequence is TGTGCCAGCAGGCGCAGGGGTACTAAGAGCTCTGGGGCCAACGTCCTGACTTTC. It is translated as CASRRRGTKSSGANVLTF.